The entry below gives a single T cell receptor (beta chain) sequence along with its context. These data come from a study of blood T cell repertoires in COVID-19. TCRdb keeps only in-frame clones here, not all; method: immunoSEQ multiplex PCR. Among approximately 35,000 clones listed, around 88% were seen once. This TCR derives from a human donor in a cohort sampled during active COVID-19. Sequencing was performed on peripheral blood.

The CDR3 DNA follows: TGTGCCAGCAGCTTACAACTAAACCAAGAGACCCAGTACTTC. Its protein is CASSLQLNQETQYF. This rearrangement joins TRBV7-9 to TRBJ2-5; no clear D gene. The V gene lost 2 bases and the J gene lost 0 bases, with 7 bases spanning the gap. The V gene's germline CDR1 is SEHNR and CDR2 FQNEAQ (reference sequence). The CDR3 covers 14 residues. Combining the CDR3 with reference TRBV7-9 and TRBJ2-5 gives the whole variable domain DTGVSQNPRHKITKRGQNVTFRCDPISEHNRLYWYRQTLGQGPEFLTYFQNEAQLEKSRLLSDRFSAERPKGSFSTLEIQRTEQGDSAMYLCASSLQLNQETQYFGPGTRLLVL.